The 21 T cell receptor beta chains given below trace back to one sample, sequenced in a study of T cells in Graves' hyperthyroidism and ophthalmopathy. TCR beta CDR3 regions were amplified from RNA. HTBI primers drove first-round RT-PCR of the TCR CDR3. TCRdb ran MiXCR on the multiplex PCR reads and lists one entry per CDR3 protein. The sample holds about 360,000 distinct CDR3 sequences, under 15% seen once. Sequenced sample: blood. The source of these receptors is a woman in her late teens or twenties with Graves' hyperthyroidism.

This clonotype was seen at least ten times. This chain connects TRBV19 to TRBJ1-1; D ambiguous. The V end lost 4 bases, the J end lost 6 bases, and 18 bases lay between the germline ends. CDR3 length: 15 amino acids. The germline V gene encodes CDR1 LNHDA and CDR2 SQIVND (reference sequence). The CDR3: CASSTHSLRASEAFF. For the CDR3, the DNA is TGTGCCAGTAGTACCCACTCTCTACGGGCGTCTGAAGCTTTCTTT.

This clonotype was detected ten times or more. The gene calls are TRBV20-1 and TRBJ2-7, with 10 bases lining up with TRBD1. The ends lost 3 bases at V and 3 bases at J; junction bases unmatched: 11. Germline V gene sequence: CDR1 DFQATT, CDR2 SNEGSKA (reference sequence). The CDR3 has 16 amino acids. This CDR3 is CSARDSDRGRLYEQYF. CDR3 sequence (DNA): TGCAGTGCTAGGGATTCTGACAGGGGGCGCCTCTACGAGCAGTACTTC.

The table lists this clonotype with many counts. The rearrangement links TRBV27 to TRBJ1-6; the D gene is possibly TRBD1 (6 bases). The germline V gene has CDR1 MNHEY and CDR2 SMNVEV (reference sequence). The V gene lost 2 bases and the J gene lost 7 bases, with 12 bases spanning the gap. The CDR3 runs to 15 residues. CDR3 sequence: CASSLGGAINSPLHF. Here the CDR3 DNA reads TGTGCCAGCAGTTTAGGGGGGGCGATAAATTCACCCCTCCACTTT.

This clonotype turned up a few times. The chain's CDR3 is CASSYSQGAMNTEAFF. CDR3 DNA sequence: TGTGCCAGCAGTTACTCTCAGGGGGCCATGAACACTGAAGCTTTCTTT. The chain carries TRBV6-2 or TRBV6-3 and TRBJ1-1, with 8 bases lining up with TRBD1. The CDR3 spans 16 residues. Germline CDR1 MNHEY, CDR2 SVGEGT. The J segment lost 0 bases and the V segment lost 0 bases, leaving 3 bases of the junction unmatched.

The V gene is TRBV2, the J gene TRBJ2-2, with a possible D match to TRBD2 (6 bases). From germline, CDR1 is SNHLY and CDR2 FYNNEI. V was shortened by 2 bases and J by 0 bases, with 13 bases between the two germline ends. The CDR3 extends over 17 amino acids. The CDR3 DNA reads as TGTGCCAGCAGTGAAACCCGGGACTCTTCGAACACCGGGGAGCTGTTTTTT. It is translated as CASSETRDSSNTGELFF.

This clonotype was recorded at least ten times. The genes are TRBV29-1 and TRBJ1-1; 8 nucleotides line up with TRBD1. Germline assignment: CDR1 SQVTM and CDR2 ANQGSEA. V gave up 3 bases and J gave up 6 bases; unmatched junction bases: 6. This CDR3 is 13 amino acids long. CDR3 bases: TGCAGCGTTGAGGACAGGGATTGGCCTGAAGCTTTCTTT. Protein product: CSVEDRDWPEAFF.

CDR3 amino acids: CASRVSSGGSSVPTPLHF. CDR3 sequence (DNA): TGCGCCAGCAGGGTGTCGTCGGGGGGGAGCTCGGTGCCAACACCCCTCCACTTT. This chain connects TRBV10-2 to TRBJ1-6; perhaps TRBD1 as D (5 bases). The CDR3 totals 18 residues. Germline V gene lookup returns CDR1 WSHSY and CDR2 SAAADI. Deletions cut 6 bases from V and 11 bases from J, with 29 bases between.

This clonotype appeared many times. The genes are TRBV3-1 and TRBJ2-5; 10 nucleotides agree with TRBD1. CDR1 and CDR2 from the germline V gene are LGHDT and YNNKEL (reference sequence). The CDR3 has 15 residues. J gave up 5 bases and V 4 bases, and 7 bases lay outside the gene matches. The CDR3 spells CASSLRTGGTETQYF. CDR3 coding DNA: TGTGCCAGCAGCCTTAGGACAGGGGGGACGGAGACCCAGTACTTC.

This rearrangement joins TRBV27 to TRBJ2-7; TRBD2 aligns across 9 bases. The germline CDR1 and CDR2 sequences are MNHEY and SMNVEV (reference sequence). With 2 bases clipped from V and 2 bases from J, the junction kept 7 bases outside the gene matches. The CDR3 is 16 amino acids. The CDR3 nucleotides are TGTGCCAGCAGTTTAAGTTTGCGGGGGGGAACCTACGAGCAGTACTTC. Its translation: CASSLSLRGGTYEQYF.

The sample holds many counts of this clonotype. The chain employs TRBV3-1 and TRBJ1-2; D is uncertain. The length of the CDR3 is 15 residues. Trimming left V 0 bases short and J 7 bases short, with 15 bases between. Germline-derived CDR1 and CDR2 are LGHDT and YNNKEL (reference sequence). As DNA, the CDR3 is TGTGCCAGCAGCCAAGAGGCAGGCCTGGGGAGTGGCTACACCTTC. Translated, it gives CASSQEAGLGSGYTF.

This clonotype was detected once. A read error may explain this, as a much larger clone is one base away. V gene TRBV13 combines with J gene TRBJ2-3; 11 bases match TRBD2. The CDR3 is made up of 18 amino acids. CDR1 is PRHDT, CDR2 FYEKMQ, per germline (reference sequence). Here the CDR3 reads CASSLGVAGGPSEDAQYF. CDR3 DNA: TGTGCCAGCAGCTTAGGGGTAGCGGGGGGGCCGTCGGAAGATGCGCAGTATTTT.

This clonotype was seen many times. The chain has TRBV11-2 and TRBJ2-7; tentative D call: TRBD1 (5 bases). This CDR3 is 14 amino acids long. The ends were cut back, 2 bases at V and 1 base at J, with 9 bases in the middle. Germline CDR1 and CDR2: SGHAT and FQNNGV. The CDR3 nucleotides read TGTGCCAGCAGCTTAATGGGGCTTTCCTACGAGCAGTACTTC. It encodes CASSLMGLSYEQYF. The full variable domain, completed using reference TRBV11-2 and TRBJ2-7, is EAGVAQSPRYKIIEKRQSVAFWCNPISGHATLYWYQQILGQGPKLLIQFQNNGVVDDSQLPKDRFSAERLKGVDSTLKIQPAKLEDSAVYLCASSLMGLSYEQYFGPGTRLTVT.

The table lists this clonotype with a few counts. A single base separates this from a much larger clone, so it may be a read error. The rearrangement joins TRBV7-2 to TRBJ1-5, with a possible D match to TRBD1 (5 bases). Trimming left V 5 bases short and J 9 bases short, with 20 bases between. Germline V lookup: CDR1 SGHTA, CDR2 FQGNSA. The CDR3 loop spans 15 amino acids. The CDR3 DNA reads as TGTGCCAGCAGCCGGGACGGAGGGTGGGATCGGCCCCAGCATTTT. Translated: CASSRDGGWDRPQHF.

This clonotype occurred a few times. The gene calls are TRBV9 and TRBJ1-1; TRBD1 matches at 7 bases. The CDR3 spans 14 residues. The J segment lost 10 bases and the V segment lost 4 bases, leaving 13 bases of the junction unmatched. Looked up from germline, CDR1 is SGDLS and CDR2 is YYNGEE. CDR3 in DNA: TGTGCCAGCAGCCCACTTGCTCTCAGGGGGGGAGCTTTCTTT. Translation: CASSPLALRGGAFF.

This clonotype appeared many times. The chain couples TRBV12-3 or TRBV12-4 to TRBJ2-2, with D perhaps assigned TRBD1 or TRBD2 (5 bases each). The length of the CDR3 is 15 residues. The V gene lost 8 bases and the J gene lost 7 bases, with 20 bases spanning the gap. The CDR3 bases are TGTGCCAGCTGTCCGACTTCGGGGCCGTTCGGGGAGCTGTTTTTT. It translates to CASCPTSGPFGELFF.

The V gene is TRBV5-1, the J gene TRBJ2-7; 14 positions agree with TRBD2. In germline, CDR1 is SGHRS, CDR2 YFSETQ. The CDR3 is 17 residues long. Trimming at V came to 4 bases and at J to 5 bases, leaving 11 bases not matched to a gene. CDR3 loop: CASSPGSGTSGSDEQYF. For the CDR3, the DNA is TGCGCCAGCAGCCCGGGGTCAGGGACTAGCGGGAGTGACGAGCAGTACTTC.

The chain carries TRBV29-1 and TRBJ1-2; possibly TRBD1 for D (5 bases). V was trimmed by 6 bases and J by 1 base, leaving 18 bases between them. CDR1 is SQVTM, CDR2 ANQGSEA, per germline. The CDR3 has 15 residues. The CDR3 protein is CSVRLGWQGNYGYTF. The CDR3 DNA follows: TGCAGCGTCCGTCTCGGTTGGCAGGGTAACTATGGCTACACCTTC.

At least ten counts were recorded for this clonotype. The chain links TRBV6-2 or TRBV6-3 to TRBJ2-2, with 7 bases that match TRBD2. Germline V gives CDR1 MNHEY, CDR2 SVGEGT. The CDR3 loop spans 17 amino acids. J gave up 6 bases and V 7 bases, and 17 bases lay outside the gene matches. CDR3: CASTEGLIFLRPGELFF. CDR3 bases: TGTGCCAGCACCGAGGGACTAATCTTTCTCCGACCCGGGGAGCTGTTTTTT.

This clonotype was seen at least ten times. The CDR3 DNA follows: TGCAGCGTTGAAAAAGCGCAGGGGTCCGAGCAGTACTTC. Translating it yields CSVEKAQGSEQYF. This sequence joins TRBV29-1 and TRBJ2-7; a possible D gene is TRBD1 (6 bases). The CDR3 length is 13 residues. CDR1 and CDR2 from the germline V gene are SQVTM and ANQGSEA. The germline V and J ends were trimmed by 2 bases and 6 bases, with 14 bases remaining between them.

The sample holds many counts of this clonotype. The rearrangement uses TRBV29-1 and TRBJ1-2; TRBD1 aligns across 8 bases. Germline CDR1 and CDR2: SQVTM and ANQGSEA. This CDR3 spans 15 amino acids. With V trimmed by 0 bases and J by 1 base, 4 bases remained unmatched. Written as DNA, the CDR3 is TGCAGCGTTGAAGATCTGGGACAGGTTAACTATGGCTACACCTTC. This translates into CSVEDLGQVNYGYTF. The full variable domain, with the rest looked up from reference TRBV29-1 and TRBJ1-2, is SAVISQKPSRDICQRGTSLTIQCQVDSQVTMMFWYRQQPGQSLTLIATANQGSEATYESGFVIDKFPISRPNLTFSTLTVSNMSPEDSSIYLCSVEDLGQVNYGYTFGSGTRLTVV.

This clonotype was found many times. This chain uses TRBV25-1 with TRBJ2-5; possibly TRBD2 for D (5 bases). The CDR3 sequence is 20 residues long. V shed 1 base and J shed 4 bases, with 28 bases lying between them. The germline V gene has CDR1 MGHDK and CDR2 SYGVNS. In DNA form, the CDR3 reads TGTGCCAGCAGTGAATGGGGAACTCCAAGTCAGTTCTATGAGGGAGAGACCCAGTACTTC. It yields the protein CASSEWGTPSQFYEGETQYF.